The following is a T cell receptor beta chain sequence with its context. The antigen remains unidentified. Ahead of sequencing, the ViraFEST assay grew antigen-specific CD4+ T cells using viral peptide pools. Following 10 days of culture, CD4+ T cells were isolated. Peptides at approximately 10 ug/ml and IL-2 at approximately 9.7 IU/ml were added to about 2 million PBMC per well. Using immunoSEQ multiplex PCR, the repertoire was profiled, and TCRdb retains in-frame clones only, with some absent. The data contain about 79,000 clones, approximately 74% of them singletons. The data were taken from a study of vaccination effects on CD4 cells after COVID-19. Trimming removed 4 bases from V and 4 bases from J, with 19 bases in between. CDR1 and CDR2 (germline): SGHVS, FQNEAQ. The length of the CDR3 is 17 residues. Findings and limits, study-wide: By a late point after vaccination, infection- and vaccine-induced clones had shrunk markedly through clonal contraction. After vaccination of healthy people, only 1 of 255 vaccine-induced clones cross-reacted with common cold coronaviruses.

The sample consisted of CD4+ T cells from PBMCs cultured with HCoV-229E spike peptides, taken before COVID-19 vaccination. The source is a human donor who received a COVID-19 vaccine. The chain links TRBV7-8 to TRBJ2-2, with D hard to call. The CDR3 nucleotides read TGTGCCAGCAGCTCCCCGCGCGGCCTGAGCCGCACCGGGGAGCTGTTTTTT. Its translation is CASSSPRGLSRTGELFF. The variable domain in full, with the rest retrieved from reference TRBV7-8 and TRBJ2-2, is GAGVSQSPRYKVAKRGQDVALRCDPISGHVSLFWYQQALGQGPEFLTYFQNEAQLDKSGLPSDRFFAERPEGSVSTLKIQRTQQEDSAVYLCASSSPRGLSRTGELFFGEGSRLTVL.